This entry describes one T cell receptor beta chain. The entry originates in a study of early stage breast cancer tumors. TCRdb's copy holds only in-frame clones and misses some; the assay was immunoSEQ multiplex PCR. The sample shows about 21,000 clones, about 70% of them seen only once. V was cut by 1 base and J by 5 bases, with 6 bases left in between. There are 13 residues in the CDR3. Per germline, CDR1 SEHNR and CDR2 FQNEAQ (reference sequence). Sequences were obtained from blood. The clonotype comes from a person aged 60 to 70 with breast cancer. The chain combines TRBV7-9 with TRBJ1-5, with D hard to call. Written as DNA, the CDR3 is TGTGCCAGCAGCTTAGAGAGGGATCAGCCCCAGCATTTT. Its translation is CASSLERDQPQHF.